The entry below describes one TCR beta chain. CDR1 and CDR2 from the germline V gene are MNHEY and SMNVEV (reference sequence). The V end lost 7 bases, the J end lost 9 bases, and 16 bases lay between the germline ends. The CDR3 has 12 residues. PCR involved 60 Vbeta and 13 Jbeta primers. Some clones are missing from TCRdb's copy, which holds only in-frame ones; the method was immunoSEQ multiplex PCR. Of 170,000 or so clones listed, 84% are singletons. This record comes from a study of cytomegalovirus exposure and HLA in healthy donors. V and J are TRBV27 and TRBJ2-7; D remains ambiguous. The clonotype originates from a man between 18 and 29 years old in good health and CMV-seronegative. What was sequenced was PBMCs. The CDR3 sequence is CASTGSDLRQYF. In DNA, the CDR3 is TGTGCCAGCACCGGGTCAGACCTACGGCAGTACTTC.